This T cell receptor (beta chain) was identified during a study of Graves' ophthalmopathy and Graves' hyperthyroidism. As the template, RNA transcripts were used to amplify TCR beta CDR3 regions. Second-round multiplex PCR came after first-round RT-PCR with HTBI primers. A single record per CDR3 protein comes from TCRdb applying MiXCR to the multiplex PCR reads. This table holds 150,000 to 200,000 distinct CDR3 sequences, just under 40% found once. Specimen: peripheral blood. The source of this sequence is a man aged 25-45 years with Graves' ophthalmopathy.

The CDR3 nucleotides read TGTGCCAGCAGTTACTCGAAGACCGGGAACGCCTACGAGCAGTACTTC. Translated: CASSYSKTGNAYEQYF. This chain uses TRBV6-2 or TRBV6-3 with TRBJ2-7; weak D call: TRBD2 (5 bases). The CDR3 runs 16 residues. Germline V gene data show CDR1 as MNHEY and CDR2 as SVGEGT. With 0 bases removed from V and 2 bases from J, the gap between germline ends came to 14 bases.